Each of the 8 T cell receptor beta chains below was sequenced from the same sample in a study of blood T cell repertoires in COVID-19. The assay was immunoSEQ multiplex PCR, and TCRdb's table has in-frame clones only and misses some. The sample records some 270,000 clones, about 89% being singletons. The sequencing input was peripheral blood. The receptors originated from a middle-aged man with active or convalescent COVID-19.

The chain has TRBV3-1 (or the pseudogene TRBV3-2) and TRBJ1-5; weak D call: TRBD1 (6 bases). The ends were cut back, 3 bases at V and 7 bases at J, with 10 bases in the middle. Germline assignment: CDR1 LGHDT and CDR2 YNNKEL (reference sequence). The CDR3 sequence is 13 residues long. CDR3 nucleotide sequence: TGTGCCAGCAGCCAGAAGGGGGACCAGCCCCAGCATTTT. It yields the protein CASSQKGDQPQHF.

The V gene is TRBV28, the J gene TRBJ2-7; 9 nucleotides align to TRBD2. Germline lookup yields CDR1 MDHEN and CDR2 SYDVKM. Germline trimming cut 6 bases from V and 0 bases from J; bases unmatched to any gene: 6. The CDR3 runs to 15 residues. CDR3 region: CASSPAGGLSYEQYF. In DNA, the CDR3 is TGTGCCAGCAGCCCAGCGGGGGGCCTCTCCTACGAGCAGTACTTC.

This clone was seen a few times. The V and J genes are TRBV5-1 and TRBJ1-2, with D uncertain. The CDR3 contains 15 residues. V lost 4 bases and J 3 bases, leaving 16 bases between the germline ends. Germline-derived CDR1 and CDR2 are SGHRS and YFSETQ. CDR3 protein: CASSPEGGEDYGYTF. CDR3 in DNA: TGCGCCAGCAGCCCCGAGGGAGGCGAGGACTATGGCTACACCTTC. Full variable domain (remainder filled in from reference TRBV5-1 and TRBJ1-2): KAGVTQTPRYLIKTRGQQVTLSCSPISGHRSVSWYQQTPGQGLQFLFEYFSETQRNKGNFPGRFSGRQFSNSRSEMNVSTLELGDSALYLCASSPEGGEDYGYTFGSGTRLTVV.

V usage is TRBV24-1 and J usage is TRBJ2-1; 12 nucleotides align to TRBD2. The CDR3 is 15 amino acids. V lost 4 bases and J lost 6; bases outside the gene matches: 3. The germline V gene has CDR1 KGHDR and CDR2 SFDVKD. The CDR3 DNA is TGTGCCACCAGTGAACTAGCGGGAGGTATCAATGAGCAGTTCTTC. It specifies CATSELAGGINEQFF.

This chain uses TRBV3-1 (or the pseudogene TRBV3-2) with TRBJ1-1; D not resolved. Germline V gene sequence: CDR1 LGHDT, CDR2 YNNKEL (reference sequence). This CDR3 region has 16 residues. The ends were cut back, 5 bases at V and 0 bases at J, with 16 bases in the middle. The CDR3 nucleotides read TGTGCCAGCAGCTTCCGGGGTGGGTCCATGAACACTGAAGCTTTCTTT. The encoded protein is CASSFRGGSMNTEAFF.

This clone was counted between two and nine times. The rearrangement uses TRBV7-9 and TRBJ1-1, with TRBD1 matching 7 bases. V dropped 3 bases and J dropped 0; count of bases not matched to a gene: 7. CDR1 is SEHNR, CDR2 FQNEAQ, per germline (reference sequence). The CDR3 covers 16 residues. In DNA, the CDR3 is TGTGCCAGCAGCTTCCCCGGGACAGTAATGAACACTGAAGCTTTCTTT. Translated, it gives CASSFPGTVMNTEAFF.

The V gene is TRBV2, the J gene TRBJ1-4; D is ambiguous. Per the germline V gene, CDR1 is SNHLY and CDR2 is FYNNEI. The length of the CDR3 is 14 residues. The V end lost 4 bases, the J end lost 5 bases, and 11 bases lay between the germline ends. The CDR3 nucleotides are TGTGCCAGCAGTGGGAGCGGCCTGAATGAAAAACTGTTTTTT. Protein product: CASSGSGLNEKLFF.

The CDR3 spells CASRVTGGYGYTF. The CDR3 region has the DNA TGTGCCAGCAGAGTGACAGGGGGCTATGGCTACACCTTC. The J gene is TRBJ1-2, the V gene TRBV11-1; 9 bases align to TRBD1. This CDR3 is built from 13 residues. CDR1 is SGHAT, CDR2 FQDESV, per germline (reference sequence). After removal of 6 bases from V and 4 bases from J, the junction contained 3 bases not matched to a gene.